The 11 T cell receptor beta chains below come from one sample, sequenced in a study of blood T cell repertoires in COVID-19. Using immunoSEQ multiplex PCR, the repertoire was profiled, and TCRdb retains in-frame clones only, with some absent. The data hold some 170,000 clones, with 82% observed a single time. Sequenced: peripheral blood. These receptors originate from a woman between 70 and 85 years old with acute or convalescent COVID-19.

CDR3 DNA: TGTGCCAGCAGTCTGGGGACAGCTGGAAACACCATATATTTT. It translates to CASSLGTAGNTIYF. The chain is built from TRBV6-2 or TRBV6-3 and TRBJ1-3, with 7 bases identical to TRBD1. CDR1 MNHEY and CDR2 SVGEGT come from the germline V gene. V lost 5 bases to trimming and J lost 2 bases; unmatched junction nucleotides: 3. CDR3 length: 14 residues.

This chain uses TRBV9 with TRBJ2-3, with 8 bases that match TRBD1. In germline, CDR1 is SGDLS, CDR2 YYNGEE. The J segment lost 3 bases and the V segment lost 0 bases, leaving 6 bases of the junction unmatched. There are 16 residues in the CDR3. The CDR3 loop is CASSVGAGGNTDTQYF. The CDR3 nucleotides read TGTGCCAGCAGCGTAGGGGCAGGGGGCAATACAGATACGCAGTATTTT.

The chain uses TRBV7-2 and TRBJ1-4; no clear D gene. V gave up 3 bases and J gave up 0 bases, with 5 bases separating them. CDR1 and CDR2 from the germline V gene are SGHTA and FQGNSA. The CDR3 spans 14 residues. Here the CDR3 reads CASSLSATNEKLFF. CDR3 DNA sequence: TGTGCCAGCAGCTTGTCGGCAACTAATGAAAAACTGTTTTTT.

J is TRBJ1-2 and V is TRBV6-2 or TRBV6-3; TRBD1 matches 10 bases. Trimming at V came to 5 bases and at J to 1 base, leaving 4 bases not matched to a gene. The CDR3 sequence is 15 residues long. Germline V gene sequence: CDR1 MNHEY, CDR2 SVGEGT. The CDR3 loop reads CASSLGTGVNYGYTF. CDR3 nucleotides: TGTGCCAGCAGTCTCGGGACAGGGGTTAACTATGGCTACACCTTC.

This chain uses TRBV6-1 with TRBJ1-5; TRBD1 matches 8 bases. Germline CDR1 reads MNHNS; CDR2 reads SASEGT. Trimming at V came to 1 base and at J to 5 bases, leaving 7 bases not matched to a gene. This CDR3 region has 16 residues. Written as DNA, the CDR3 is TGTGCCAGCAGTGAAGGGACAGGGTCGTTTTATCAGCCCCAGCATTTT. Its protein is CASSEGTGSFYQPQHF.

CDR3: CASSYGGRGSYNEQFF. The CDR3 DNA is TGTGCCAGCAGTTACGGCGGGAGGGGATCCTACAATGAGCAGTTCTTC. The V gene is TRBV6-2 or TRBV6-3, the J gene TRBJ2-1, with 9 positions matching TRBD2. The CDR3 has 16 residues. CDR1 and CDR2 (germline): MNHEY, SVGEGT. J gave up 1 base and V 2 bases, and 3 bases lay outside the gene matches.

A word on this clone: The same CDR3 arises from other DNA sequences in this sample as well. The genes are TRBV30 and TRBJ1-1; TRBD1 is a possible D gene (6 bases). The CDR3 consists of 13 residues. The germline V gene has CDR1 GTSNPN and CDR2 SVGIG (reference sequence). V lost 0 bases and J 8 bases, leaving 13 bases between the germline ends. The CDR3: CAWSVPEQGEAFF. The CDR3 nucleotides are TGTGCCTGGAGTGTACCAGAACAGGGCGAAGCTTTCTTT.

The chain couples TRBV20-1 to TRBJ2-1; D is perhaps TRBD2 (5 bases). V dropped 6 bases and J dropped 9 bases, with 12 bases sitting between them. CDR1 is DFQATT, CDR2 SNEGSKA, per germline (reference sequence). This CDR3 region has 11 residues. The chain's CDR3 is CSAWNRGEQFF. CDR3 nucleotide sequence: TGCAGTGCATGGAACCGGGGTGAGCAGTTCTTC.

The chain joins TRBV7-2 to TRBJ1-1; a possible D gene is TRBD1 (5 bases). The CDR3 is 16 amino acids. V shed 2 bases and J shed 1 base, with 14 bases lying between them. The germline V gene has CDR1 SGHTA and CDR2 FQGNSA. The CDR3 nucleotides read TGTGCCAGCAGCTTAAATTCTGGGGGGACGAACACTGAAGCTTTCTTT. Amino acids: CASSLNSGGTNTEAFF.

The V gene is TRBV13, the J gene TRBJ2-3; 9 bases match TRBD2. The V gene end was trimmed by 0 bases and the J gene end by 4 bases; junction bases not matched to a gene: 5. The germline CDR1 and CDR2 sequences are PRHDT and FYEKMQ (reference sequence). The CDR3 sequence is 16 residues long. CDR3: CASSLGPGLASDTQYF. The CDR3 bases are TGTGCCAGCAGCTTAGGACCGGGACTAGCCTCAGATACGCAGTATTTT.

The CDR3 loop reads CASRPIGRGFTEAFF. In DNA, the CDR3 is TGTGCCAGCAGACCTATCGGCAGGGGGTTCACTGAAGCTTTCTTT. This chain joins TRBV28 and TRBJ1-1, with TRBD1 matching 7 bases. Trimming removed 6 bases from V and 4 bases from J; junction bases left unmatched: 11. Germline V gene lookup returns CDR1 MDHEN and CDR2 SYDVKM. The CDR3 is 15 amino acids.